What follows are 20 T cell receptor beta chains derived from one specimen sequenced in a study of somatic mutations in cytotoxic T cells in rheumatoid arthritis. Data came from immunoSEQ multiplex PCR; TCRdb stores just in-frame clones and leaves some out. Here the sample spans roughly 16,000 clones, roughly 77% being singletons. Sequencing was performed on CD8+ T cells sorted from blood. Source of these receptors: an adult with rheumatoid arthritis.

The chain has TRBV27 and TRBJ2-1; 11 nucleotides align to TRBD2. CDR3 length equals 15 residues. V shed 5 bases and J 7 bases; nucleotides not matched to a gene: 7. In germline, CDR1 is MNHEY, CDR2 SMNVEV (reference sequence). The CDR3 DNA reads as TGTGCCAGCAGTATCGGACTAGCGGGTAGGAATGAGCAGTTCTTC. Its protein is CASSIGLAGRNEQFF.

The chain links TRBV6-4 to TRBJ2-1; possibly TRBD1 or TRBD2 for D (5 bases each). V lost 4 bases and J 5 bases, leaving 12 bases between the germline ends. Germline V gene sequence: CDR1 MRHNA, CDR2 SNTAGT. CDR3 length: 14 amino acids. CDR3 coding DNA: TGTGCCAGCAGTGTGGGACGTGGGAACAATGAGCAGTTCTTC. Residues: CASSVGRGNNEQFF.

The chain carries TRBV4-1 and TRBJ2-3; possibly TRBD2 for D (6 bases). CDR3 size: 15 residues. Trimming took 4 bases from V and 0 from J, leaving 11 bases between them. The germline V gene encodes CDR1 MGHRA and CDR2 YSYEKL. The CDR3 nucleotides read TGCGCCAGCAGCCTACGGGGGTTTAGCACAGATACGCAGTATTTT. This translates into CASSLRGFSTDTQYF.

This clone came up a few times. The J gene is TRBJ1-6, the V gene TRBV7-9; no firm D call. The germline gives CDR1 SEHNR, CDR2 FQNEAQ (reference sequence). CDR3 size: 11 residues. Trimming removed 5 bases at V and 5 bases at J, with 1 base between. The CDR3 nucleotides read TGTGCCAGCAGCCATAATTCACCCCTCCACTTT. Protein sequence: CASSHNSPLHF.

This clone was seen only once. The rearrangement links TRBV7-9 to TRBJ2-1, with D possibly matching TRBD2 (6 bases). This CDR3 has 15 amino acids. V lost 5 bases, J lost 5 bases, and 16 bases lay in between. Germline lookup yields CDR1 SEHNR and CDR2 FQNEAQ (reference sequence). The CDR3 nucleotides are TGTGCCAGCAGCCGCCGGCGACTAGGGAACAATGAGCAGTTCTTC. Amino acid sequence: CASSRRRLGNNEQFF.

This clone appeared a single time. The chain carries TRBV5-1 and TRBJ2-5, with TRBD2 as a possible D gene (6 bases). This CDR3 is built from 14 residues. CDR1 and CDR2 (germline): SGHRS, YFSETQ. Deletions cut 2 bases from V and 5 bases from J, with 13 bases between. The CDR3 coding sequence is TGCGCCAGCAGCTTTCGCGGGGCCGGGGAGACCCAGTACTTC. It is translated as CASSFRGAGETQYF.

V gene TRBV21-1 combines with J gene TRBJ2-1; the tabulated D call, TRBD1, remains unverified against the DNA. TRBV21-1 is recorded as a pseudogene. This CDR3 spans 13 amino acids. The chain's CDR3 is CASSKELGVEQFF. Here the CDR3 DNA reads TGTGCCAGCAGCAAAGAGTTAGGGGTTGAGCAGTTCTTC.

This clone was seen more than once but under ten times. The V gene is TRBV23-1, the J gene TRBJ2-3; possibly TRBD2 for D (7 bases). TRBV23-1 is marked as an open reading frame, function uncertain. The CDR3 has 16 residues. Between the trimmed V and J ends, which lost 0 bases and 4 bases, there was a span of 14 bases. The CDR3 nucleotides are TGCGCCAGCAGTCAATCGGGAGGGGGGGCGGCAGATACGCAGTATTTT. It encodes CASSQSGGGAADTQYF.

The genes are TRBV9 and TRBJ2-6; the D is unclear. Germline lookup yields CDR1 SGDLS and CDR2 YYNGEE. Trimming pared 4 bases from V and 0 bases from J, leaving 8 bases between. CDR3 length: 15 residues. The CDR3 region has the DNA TGTGCCAGCAGCACGCAAGACTCTGGGGCCAACGTCCTGACTTTC. It is translated as CASSTQDSGANVLTF.

V gene TRBV9 combines with J gene TRBJ2-7; D not resolved. V was clipped by 2 bases and J by 0 bases, with 12 bases between them. The CDR3 loop spans 15 amino acids. CDR1 is SGDLS, CDR2 YYNGEE, per germline. This chain's CDR3 is CASSVFTDGSYEQYF. For the CDR3, the DNA is TGTGCCAGCAGCGTTTTTACAGATGGCTCCTACGAGCAGTACTTC.

The rearrangement links TRBV10-3 to TRBJ1-1; D is unclear. CDR1 ENHRY and CDR2 SYGVKD come from the germline V gene. The V end lost 0 bases, the J end lost 2 bases, and 7 bases lay between the germline ends. The CDR3 spans 14 residues. CDR3 sequence: CAISESGGNTEAFF. The CDR3 DNA is TGTGCCATCAGTGAGTCTGGCGGCAACACTGAAGCTTTCTTT.

This clone was counted once. The rearrangement joins TRBV9 to TRBJ2-7; D is possibly TRBD2 (7 bases). The V gene lost 4 bases and the J gene lost 5 bases, with 16 bases spanning the gap. The germline CDR1 and CDR2 sequences are SGDLS and YYNGEE. CDR3 size: 14 residues. CDR3 residues: CASSPLGGVHEQYF. CDR3 DNA sequence: TGTGCCAGCAGCCCCTTAGGGGGGGTCCACGAGCAGTACTTC.

The chain has TRBV5-4 and TRBJ1-3; the D is unclear. The germline V gene has CDR1 SGHNT and CDR2 YYREEE (reference sequence). V was cut by 2 bases and J by 5 bases, with 11 bases left in between. The CDR3 is 14 amino acids. This CDR3 reads CASSFREDRNTIYF. The CDR3 DNA follows: TGTGCCAGCAGCTTCCGGGAAGACAGAAACACCATATATTTT.

Details on this clone: A read error may produce the germline difference seen at one junction end. The chain combines TRBV7-7 with TRBJ2-7; D is undetermined. The CDR3 is 15 residues long. Germline assignment: CDR1 SSHAT and CDR2 FNYEAQ (reference sequence). The CDR3 DNA follows: TGTGCTAGCAGCTTAGAGATAGGGCCGACCTACGAGCAGTACTTC. Encoded protein: CASSLEIGPTYEQYF.

J is TRBJ1-4 and V is TRBV5-1; D is undetermined. The ends were cut back, 4 bases at V and 8 bases at J, with 9 bases in the middle. Germline V lookup: CDR1 SGHRS, CDR2 YFSETQ. The CDR3 totals 12 residues. Here the CDR3 reads CASSPGKEKLFF. CDR3 nucleotides: TGCGCCAGCAGCCCCGGGAAGGAAAAACTGTTTTTT.

The J gene is TRBJ1-2, the V gene TRBV4-1; D remains ambiguous. The CDR3 length is 15 residues. Per germline, CDR1 MGHRA and CDR2 YSYEKL. Trimming cost V 0 bases and J 2 bases, with 10 bases left between them. Here the CDR3 reads CASSQDLRENYGYTF. In nucleotides, the CDR3 is TGCGCCAGCAGCCAAGATCTGAGGGAAAACTATGGCTACACCTTC.

The V call is TRBV6-6, the J call TRBJ2-1; 9 bases fit TRBD1. V lost 4 bases, J lost 8 bases, and 9 bases stayed unmatched. This CDR3 region has 15 residues. Per germline, CDR1 MNHNY and CDR2 SVGAGI (reference sequence). In nucleotides, the CDR3 is TGTGCCAGCAGTTCCTCCCGGACAGGGGTATATGAGCAGTTCTTC. It codes for CASSSSRTGVYEQFF.

The chain links TRBV19 to TRBJ2-5, with TRBD2 identical over 9 bases. This CDR3 has 16 amino acids. CDR1 LNHDA and CDR2 SQIVND come from the germline V gene (reference sequence). V shed 4 bases, J shed 3 bases, and the junction held 9 bases outside the gene matches. The CDR3 loop is CASSTQKIAGEETQYF. CDR3 coding DNA: TGTGCCAGTAGTACCCAGAAGATAGCGGGGGAAGAGACCCAGTACTTC.

In its sample, this clone was seen once. J is TRBJ2-3 and V is TRBV5-1; TRBD2 matches at 8 bases. Trimming cost V 0 bases and J 6 bases; bases outside gene matches: 6. The CDR3 has 15 amino acids. The germline V gene encodes CDR1 SGHRS and CDR2 YFSETQ. The CDR3 DNA sequence: TGCGCCAGCAGCTTGGACGGGGGGGTTATGGATACGCAGTATTTT. Translating it yields CASSLDGGVMDTQYF. Based on the CDR3 plus reference TRBV5-1 and TRBJ2-3, the full variable domain is KAGVTQTPRYLIKTRGQQVTLSCSPISGHRSVSWYQQTPGQGLQFLFEYFSETQRNKGNFPGRFSGRQFSNSRSEMNVSTLELGDSALYLCASSLDGGVMDTQYFGPGTRLTVL.

The genes are TRBV10-2 and TRBJ2-6; 7 bases line up with TRBD2. The germline gives CDR1 WSHSY, CDR2 SAAADI. This CDR3 is built from 15 residues. Losses at the gene ends were 2 bases for V and 7 bases for J; bases not matched to a gene: 5. The CDR3: CASSEAGGGANVLTF. The CDR3 DNA sequence: TGCGCCAGCAGTGAGGCTGGGGGGGGTGCCAACGTCCTGACTTTC.